This TCR beta chain emerged from a study of identical twins. Template switching added a universal primer site; cDNA carried unique molecular identifiers. Each CDR3 protein is one row after TCRdb ran MiXCR on the 5' RACE reads. The data show around 960,000 distinct CDR3 sequences, approximately 13% seen once. The CDR3 extends over 18 amino acids. V was shortened by 5 bases and J by 6 bases, with 23 bases between the two germline ends. Germline values: CDR1 MNHEY, CDR2 SMNVEV (reference sequence). The data also belong to a second study, concerning yellow fever vaccine responses in identical twins.

This clonotype was obtained from a woman in her late teens or twenties in good health. The specimen sequenced was PBMCs. This rearrangement joins TRBV27 to TRBJ1-6; unclear D gene. DNA of the CDR3: TGTGCCAGCAGTCTCCTTCCCAGTTTGGGCAGCACTAATTCACCCCTCCACTTT. Translation gives CASSLLPSLGSTNSPLHF.